Sequencing of this T cell receptor beta chain was carried out in a study of T cell repertoires in cytomegalovirus infection. Turning to the study itself: Newly reported HLA-C-restricted and thoroughly characterized HLA-B-restricted CMV epitopes were employed. TCR beta signatures that were public indicated CMV infection and matching HLA type. Study-level findings and limits: Dominating the ex vivo response were HLA-C-restricted CMV-specific TCR beta clonotypes. Accumulated public TCR beta family frequency recognized individuals carrying CMV together with the relevant HLA.

The CDR3 is 15 amino acids. TCRdb recomputed calls from the reads with MiXCR, one row per CDR3 protein. Here the sample spans 100,000 to 150,000 distinct CDR3 sequences, around 32% being singletons. Points on this clonotype: Its antigen is as yet unknown. An end of the junction differs from the germline gene, which may be a read error.

The source is a human donor in good health (CMV status not recorded). Some clones in this sample may be carry-over from other donors' samples. The V gene is TRBV5-3, the J gene TRBJ2-1, with 12 bases lining up with TRBD1. TRBV5-3 is labeled an ORF, and its function is uncertain. The sequences come from CD8+ T cells from cultured PBMCs, collected from culture after CMV antigen stimulation. In nucleotides, the CDR3 is TGTGCCAGCAGCTTTGGGACAGGGGGCTGGAATGAGCAGTTCTTC. Its protein is CASSFGTGGWNEQFF.